Detailed here is one T cell receptor beta chain. Its antigen is unknown. The data are from a study of T cell repertoires in cytomegalovirus infection. Turning to the study itself: Indications came from public TCR beta signatures; they pointed to CMV infection and to a matching HLA type.

Study-wide results and caveats: HLA-C-restricted CMV-specific TCR beta clonotypes prevailed in the ex vivo response. Summed frequency of shared TCR beta families picked out CMV carriers who also had the relevant HLA.

A single record per CDR3 protein comes from TCRdb applying MiXCR to the reads. The sample has 500,000 to 600,000 distinct CDR3 sequences; 16% are singletons. V shed 3 bases and J shed 4 bases, with 15 bases lying between them. The CDR3 consists of 15 residues. The TCR comes from a human donor in good health (CMV status not recorded). Some clones in this sample may be carry-over from other donors' samples. The specimen sequenced was CD8+ T cells from PBMCs. V gene TRBV12-3 or TRBV12-4 combines with J gene TRBJ1-2; D may be TRBD1 (5 bases). As DNA, the CDR3 is TGTGCCAGCAGTTTTTCGAGAGGGGAGGCCTATGGCTACACCTTC. This codes for CASSFSRGEAYGYTF.